Presented here are 7 T cell receptor beta chains from one specimen sequenced in a study of PD-1 blockade in classical Hodgkin lymphoma. Here immunoSEQ multiplex PCR was the method, and the copy in TCRdb shows in-frame clones only, minus some. The sample records over 50,000 clones, about 90% being singletons. Time point reported: cycle 4 day 1 (C4D1), after five to seven weeks of nivolumab. Every patient was affected by relapse after autologous stem cell transplantation, while exposure to brentuximab vedotin was not uniform. The specimen comprised peripheral blood mononuclear cells (PBMCs), sampled before the fourth cycle of nivolumab. These receptors originate from a human donor with classical Hodgkin lymphoma.

This rearrangement joins TRBV19 to TRBJ1-5; D perhaps matches TRBD1 (6 bases). The CDR3 is made up of 16 amino acids. CDR1 is LNHDA and CDR2 is SQIVND in the germline V gene (reference sequence). The ends were cut back, 0 bases at V and 3 bases at J, with 12 bases in the middle. The CDR3 here is CASSIDRRGANQPQHF. The CDR3 region has the DNA TGTGCCAGTAGTATAGATAGGAGGGGGGCCAATCAGCCCCAGCATTTT.

The rearrangement uses TRBV6-5 and TRBJ1-4; 8 bases fit TRBD1. The germline V gene has CDR1 MNHEY and CDR2 SVGAGI. This CDR3 spans 14 amino acids. J lost 6 bases, V lost 5 bases, and 5 bases had no gene match. The CDR3 region has the DNA TGTGCCAGCAGTACCCGGACAGGGTATGAAAAACTGTTTTTT. Protein sequence: CASSTRTGYEKLFF.

V gene TRBV11-2 combines with J gene TRBJ2-2, with a possible D match to TRBD1 (7 bases). Germline V gene sequence: CDR1 SGHAT, CDR2 FQNNGV. This CDR3 has 15 residues. V shed 3 bases and J shed 4 bases, with 12 bases lying between them. The CDR3 here is CASSLNQGGTGELFF. The CDR3 coding sequence is TGTGCCAGCAGCTTGAACCAGGGGGGCACCGGGGAGCTGTTTTTT.

The chain joins TRBV7-8 to TRBJ2-5; 9 bases fit TRBD1. J gave up 5 bases and V 2 bases, and 12 bases lay outside the gene matches. Germline V lookup: CDR1 SGHVS, CDR2 FQNEAQ. The CDR3 covers 17 residues. In nucleotides, the CDR3 is TGTGCCAGCAGCTTAATTCAACAGGGGGCTAGAAGGGAGACCCAGTACTTC. Translation gives CASSLIQQGARRETQYF.

This chain uses TRBV7-2 with TRBJ2-7; TRBD2 aligns across 13 bases. The V gene end was trimmed by 4 bases and the J gene end by 1 base; junction bases not matched to a gene: 7. Germline V CDR1 and CDR2: SGHTA, FQGNSA. This CDR3 has 17 amino acids. The CDR3 region has the DNA TGTGCCAGCAGCTCCAGACTAGCGGGGGGTGGGTCCTACGAGCAGTACTTC. It codes for CASSSRLAGGGSYEQYF.

The chain uses TRBV5-1 and TRBJ2-3, with D perhaps assigned TRBD1 or TRBD2 (5 bases each). The V and J ends lost 7 bases and 0 bases respectively, with 15 bases between them. Germline loops: CDR1 SGHRS, CDR2 YFSETQ. This CDR3 contains 15 residues. CDR3 protein: CASSQGPSSTDTQYF. CDR3 sequence (DNA): TGCGCCAGCTCCCAGGGACCCTCAAGCACAGATACGCAGTATTTT. Looking up the rest from reference TRBV5-1 and TRBJ2-3 gives the full variable domain: KAGVTQTPRYLIKTRGQQVTLSCSPISGHRSVSWYQQTPGQGLQFLFEYFSETQRNKGNFPGRFSGRQFSNSRSEMNVSTLELGDSALYLCASSQGPSSTDTQYFGPGTRLTVL.

This clone appeared once. The CDR3 DNA follows: TGTGCCAGCAGTGTTTTCGGGTATATTGCCGACAGGCCTAACTATGGCTACACCTTC. Encoded protein: CASSVFGYIADRPNYGYTF. The chain carries TRBV2 and TRBJ1-2; a weak D match, TRBD1 (6 bases). CDR1 and CDR2 from the germline V gene are SNHLY and FYNNEI. Trimming removed 4 bases from V and 0 bases from J, with 24 bases in between. The CDR3 is 19 residues long.